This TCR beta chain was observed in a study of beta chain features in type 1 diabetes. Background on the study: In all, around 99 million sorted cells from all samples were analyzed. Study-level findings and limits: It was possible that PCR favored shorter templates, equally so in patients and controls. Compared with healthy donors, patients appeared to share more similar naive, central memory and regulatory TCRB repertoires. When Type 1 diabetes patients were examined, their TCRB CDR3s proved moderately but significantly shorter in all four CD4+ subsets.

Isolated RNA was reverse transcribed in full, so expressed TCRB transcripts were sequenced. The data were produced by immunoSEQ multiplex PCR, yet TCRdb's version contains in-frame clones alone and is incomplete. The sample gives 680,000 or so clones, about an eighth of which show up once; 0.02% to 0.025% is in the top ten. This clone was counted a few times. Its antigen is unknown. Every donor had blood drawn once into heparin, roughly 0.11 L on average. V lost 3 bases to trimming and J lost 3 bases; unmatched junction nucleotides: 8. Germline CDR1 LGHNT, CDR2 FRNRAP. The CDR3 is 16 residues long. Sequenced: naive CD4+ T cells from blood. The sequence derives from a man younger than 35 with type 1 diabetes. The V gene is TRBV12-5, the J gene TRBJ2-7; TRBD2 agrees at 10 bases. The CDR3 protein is CASGLKLAGSNYEQYF. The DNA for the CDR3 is TGTGCTAGTGGTTTAAAACTAGCGGGAAGTAACTACGAGCAGTACTTC.